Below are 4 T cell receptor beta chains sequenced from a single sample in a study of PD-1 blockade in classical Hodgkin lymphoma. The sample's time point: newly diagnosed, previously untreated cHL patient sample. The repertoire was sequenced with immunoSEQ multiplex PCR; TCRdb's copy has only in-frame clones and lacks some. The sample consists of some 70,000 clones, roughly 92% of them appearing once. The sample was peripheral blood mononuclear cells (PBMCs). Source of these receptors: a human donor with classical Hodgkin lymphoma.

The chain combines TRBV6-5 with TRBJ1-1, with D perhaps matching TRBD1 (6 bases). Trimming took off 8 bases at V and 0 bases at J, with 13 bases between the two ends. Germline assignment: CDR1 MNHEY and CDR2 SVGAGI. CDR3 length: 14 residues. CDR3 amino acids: CASQTQGLNTEAFF. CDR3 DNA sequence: TGTGCCAGCCAGACACAGGGATTGAACACTGAAGCTTTCTTT.

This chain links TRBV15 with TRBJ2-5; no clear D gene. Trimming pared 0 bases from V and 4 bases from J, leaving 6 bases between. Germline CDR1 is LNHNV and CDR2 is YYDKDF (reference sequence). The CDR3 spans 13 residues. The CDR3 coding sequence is TGTGCCACCAGCAGAGATCCTGGAGAGACCCAGTACTTC. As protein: CATSRDPGETQYF. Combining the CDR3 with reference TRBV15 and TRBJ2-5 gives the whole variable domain DAMVIQNPRYQVTQFGKPVTLSCSQTLNHNVMYWYQQKSSQAPKLLFHYYDKDFNNEADTPDNFQSRRPNTSFCFLDIRSPGLGDTAMYLCATSRDPGETQYFGPGTRLLVL.

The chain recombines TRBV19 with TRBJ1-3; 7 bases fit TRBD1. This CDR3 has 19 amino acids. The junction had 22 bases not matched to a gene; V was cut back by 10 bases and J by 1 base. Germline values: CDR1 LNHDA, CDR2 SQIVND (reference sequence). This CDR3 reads CATDDIGGDSWSSGNTIYF. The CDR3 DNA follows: TGTGCCACCGACGACATAGGGGGCGACTCATGGTCTTCTGGAAACACCATATATTTT. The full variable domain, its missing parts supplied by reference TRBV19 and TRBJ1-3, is DGGITQSPKYLFRKEGQNVTLSCEQNLNHDAMYWYRQDPGQGLRLIYYSQIVNDFQKGDIAEGYSVSREKKESFPLTVTSAQKNPTAFYLCATDDIGGDSWSSGNTIYFGEGSWLTVV.

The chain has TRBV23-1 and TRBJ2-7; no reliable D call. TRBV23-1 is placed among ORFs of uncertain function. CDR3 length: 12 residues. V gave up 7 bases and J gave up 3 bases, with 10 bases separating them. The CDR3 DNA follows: TGCGCCAGCAATGGACGCGACTACGAGCAGTACTTC. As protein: CASNGRDYEQYF.